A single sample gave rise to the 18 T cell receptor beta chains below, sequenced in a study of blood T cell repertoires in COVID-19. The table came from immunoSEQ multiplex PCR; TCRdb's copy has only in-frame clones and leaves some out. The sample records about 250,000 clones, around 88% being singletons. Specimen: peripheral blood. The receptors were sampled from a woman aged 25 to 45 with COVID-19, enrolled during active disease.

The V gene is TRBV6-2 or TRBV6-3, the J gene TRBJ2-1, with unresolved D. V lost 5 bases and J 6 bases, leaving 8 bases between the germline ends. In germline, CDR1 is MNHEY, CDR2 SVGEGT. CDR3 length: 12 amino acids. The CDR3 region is CASSPYRNEQFF. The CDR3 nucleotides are TGTGCCAGCAGTCCCTATCGCAATGAGCAGTTCTTC.

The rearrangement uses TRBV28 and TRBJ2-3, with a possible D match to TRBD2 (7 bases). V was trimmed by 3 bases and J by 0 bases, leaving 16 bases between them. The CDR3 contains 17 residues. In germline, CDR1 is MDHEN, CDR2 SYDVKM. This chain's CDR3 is CASSFGAGAPSTDTQYF. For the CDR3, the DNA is TGTGCCAGCAGTTTTGGGGCGGGGGCCCCTAGCACAGATACGCAGTATTTT.

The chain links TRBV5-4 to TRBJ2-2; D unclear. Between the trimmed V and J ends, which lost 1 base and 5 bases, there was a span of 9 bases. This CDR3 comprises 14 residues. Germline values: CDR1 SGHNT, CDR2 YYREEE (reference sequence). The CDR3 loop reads CASSLRQSTGELFF. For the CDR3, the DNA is TGTGCCAGCAGCTTGCGTCAGTCGACCGGGGAGCTGTTTTTT.

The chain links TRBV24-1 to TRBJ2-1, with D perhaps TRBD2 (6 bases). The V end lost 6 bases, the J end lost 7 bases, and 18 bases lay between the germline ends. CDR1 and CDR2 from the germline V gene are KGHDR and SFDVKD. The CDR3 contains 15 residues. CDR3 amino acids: CATSLNSGGLNEQFF. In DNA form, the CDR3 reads TGTGCCACCAGTCTGAATAGCGGTGGCCTTAATGAGCAGTTCTTC.

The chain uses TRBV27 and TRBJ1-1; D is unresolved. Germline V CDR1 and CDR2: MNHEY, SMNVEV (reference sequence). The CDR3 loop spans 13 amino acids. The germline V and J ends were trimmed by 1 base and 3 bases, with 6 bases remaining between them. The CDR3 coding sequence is TGTGCCAGCAGTTTATGGGCGTACACTGAAGCTTTCTTT. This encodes CASSLWAYTEAFF.

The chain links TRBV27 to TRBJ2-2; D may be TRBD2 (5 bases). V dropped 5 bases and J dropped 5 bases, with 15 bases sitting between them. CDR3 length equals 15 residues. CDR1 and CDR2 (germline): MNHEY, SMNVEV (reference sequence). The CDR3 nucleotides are TGTGCCAGCAGTCCTAAGCGGCCTATGACCGGGGAGCTGTTTTTT. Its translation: CASSPKRPMTGELFF.

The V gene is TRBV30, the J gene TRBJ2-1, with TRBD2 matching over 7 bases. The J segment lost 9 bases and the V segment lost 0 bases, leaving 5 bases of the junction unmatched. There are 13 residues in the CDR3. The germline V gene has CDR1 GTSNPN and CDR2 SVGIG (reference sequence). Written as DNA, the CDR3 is TGTGCCTGGAGTGTCGTCAGGGAGGGTGAGCAGTTCTTC. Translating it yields CAWSVVREGEQFF.

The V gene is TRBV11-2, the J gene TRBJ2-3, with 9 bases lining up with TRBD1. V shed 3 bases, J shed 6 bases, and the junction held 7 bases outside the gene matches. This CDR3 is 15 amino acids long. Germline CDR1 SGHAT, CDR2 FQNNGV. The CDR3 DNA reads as TGTGCCAGCAGCTTTGACAGGGGGTACCTCGATACGCAGTATTTT. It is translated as CASSFDRGYLDTQYF.

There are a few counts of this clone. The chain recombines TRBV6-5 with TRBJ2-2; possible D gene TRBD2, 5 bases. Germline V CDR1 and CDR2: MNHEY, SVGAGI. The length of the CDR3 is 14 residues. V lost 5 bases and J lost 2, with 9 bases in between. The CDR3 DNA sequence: TGTGCCAGCAGTCGAGCGGCAAACACCGGGGAGCTGTTTTTT. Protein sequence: CASSRAANTGELFF.

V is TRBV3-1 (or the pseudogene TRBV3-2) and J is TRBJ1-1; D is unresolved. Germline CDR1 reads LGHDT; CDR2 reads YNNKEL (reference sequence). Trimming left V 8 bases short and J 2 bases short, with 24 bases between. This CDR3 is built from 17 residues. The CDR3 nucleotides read TGTGCCAGCTCCCAGACAACTTTACCTGGGAGAAACACTGAAGCTTTCTTT. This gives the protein CASSQTTLPGRNTEAFF.

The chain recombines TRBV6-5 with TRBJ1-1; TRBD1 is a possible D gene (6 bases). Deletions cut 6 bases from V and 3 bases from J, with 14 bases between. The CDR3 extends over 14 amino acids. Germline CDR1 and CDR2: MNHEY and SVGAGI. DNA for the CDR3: TGTGCCAGCAGCCAGCAGGGGAAACACACTGAAGCTTTCTTT. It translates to CASSQQGKHTEAFF.

The CDR3 protein is CASSFGGGGINEQFF. CDR3 DNA sequence: TGTGCCAGCAGCTTCGGGGGAGGGGGAATCAATGAGCAGTTCTTC. The chain has TRBV11-2 and TRBJ2-1, with a tentative D call TRBD2 (7 bases). The CDR3 sequence is 15 residues long. V gave up 3 bases and J gave up 6 bases, with 15 bases separating them. Germline V lookup: CDR1 SGHAT, CDR2 FQNNGV.

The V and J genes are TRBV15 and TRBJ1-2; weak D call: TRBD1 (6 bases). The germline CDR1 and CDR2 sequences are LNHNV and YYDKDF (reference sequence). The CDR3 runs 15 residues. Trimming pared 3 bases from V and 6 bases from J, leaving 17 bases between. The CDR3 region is CATSRFGGRADGYTF. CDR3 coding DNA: TGTGCCACCAGCAGGTTTGGGGGCAGGGCGGATGGCTACACCTTC.

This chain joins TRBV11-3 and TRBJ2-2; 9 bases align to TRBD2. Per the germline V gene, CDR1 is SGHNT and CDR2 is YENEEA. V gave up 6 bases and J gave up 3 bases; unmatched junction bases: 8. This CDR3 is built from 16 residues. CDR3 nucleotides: TGTGCCAGCAGGAGTCTAGCGGGATCGGACACCGGGGAGCTGTTTTTT. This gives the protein CASRSLAGSDTGELFF.

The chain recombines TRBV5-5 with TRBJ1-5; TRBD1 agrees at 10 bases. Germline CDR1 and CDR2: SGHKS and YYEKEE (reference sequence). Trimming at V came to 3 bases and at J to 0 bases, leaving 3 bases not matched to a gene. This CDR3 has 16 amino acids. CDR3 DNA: TGTGCCAGCAGCTACGGGACAGGGGCTAGCAATCAGCCCCAGCATTTT. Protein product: CASSYGTGASNQPQHF.

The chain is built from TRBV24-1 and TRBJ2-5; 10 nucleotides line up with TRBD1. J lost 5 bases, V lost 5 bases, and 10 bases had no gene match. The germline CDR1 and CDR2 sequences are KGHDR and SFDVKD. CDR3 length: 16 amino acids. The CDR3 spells CATSVTGTGDSETQYF. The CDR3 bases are TGTGCCACCAGTGTTACCGGGACAGGGGACTCGGAGACCCAGTACTTC.

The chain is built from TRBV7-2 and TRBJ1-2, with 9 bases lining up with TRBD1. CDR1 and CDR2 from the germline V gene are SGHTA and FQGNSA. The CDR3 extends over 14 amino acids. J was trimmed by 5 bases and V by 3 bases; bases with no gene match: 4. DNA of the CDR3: TGTGCCAGCAGCTTGGACAGGGGTTTATATGGCTACACCTTC. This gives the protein CASSLDRGLYGYTF.

For the CDR3, the DNA is TGTGCCACCAGCAGTAAACTAGCGGGGGCCATGGCAGATACGCAGTATTTT. Protein product: CATSSKLAGAMADTQYF. This sequence joins TRBV15 and TRBJ2-3; 11 bases are shared with TRBD2. The CDR3 is 17 residues long. CDR1 is LNHNV, CDR2 YYDKDF, per germline (reference sequence). V lost 3 bases, J lost 4 bases, and 9 bases stayed unmatched.